This entry lists 20 T cell receptor beta chains sequenced from one sample in a study of blood T cell dynamics during melanoma immunotherapy. Here immunoSEQ multiplex PCR was the method, and the copy in TCRdb shows in-frame clones only, minus some. The table has 25,000 to 35,000 clones, over 70% seen once. Time point specified: week 3, after first cycle of checkpoint inhibitor. The sequenced sample was blood, obtained from a patient treated with checkpoint blockade. These receptors were taken from a human donor with melanoma.

The chain has TRBV18 and TRBJ1-5; D call uncertain. This CDR3 spans 14 amino acids. Germline CDR1 and CDR2: KGHSH and LQKENI. V gave up 2 bases and J gave up 3 bases, with 8 bases separating them. CDR3 residues: CASSPTGPNQPQHF. The CDR3 nucleotides read TGTGCCAGCTCACCAACTGGTCCCAATCAGCCCCAGCATTTT.

This clone was seen a handful of times. The gene calls are TRBV6-6 and TRBJ1-6, with TRBD1 as a possible D gene (5 bases). Trimming removed 5 bases from V and 8 bases from J, with 19 bases in between. The length of the CDR3 is 16 residues. Per germline, CDR1 MNHNY and CDR2 SVGAGI (reference sequence). Here the CDR3 DNA reads TGTGCCAGCAGTAACACTGCGGGACTCGGGGATTCACCCCTCCACTTT. This gives the protein CASSNTAGLGDSPLHF.

The V gene is TRBV2, the J gene TRBJ2-1; 12 nucleotides agree with TRBD1. The CDR3 is made up of 16 amino acids. Per the germline V gene, CDR1 is SNHLY and CDR2 is FYNNEI. J was trimmed by 6 bases and V by 10 bases; bases with no gene match: 13. CDR3 bases: TGTGCCACCTCAAAATGGGACAGGGGGCTTGGCAATGAGCAGTTCTTC. It encodes CATSKWDRGLGNEQFF.

This chain uses TRBV7-3 with TRBJ1-5; a possible D gene is TRBD1 (5 bases). Germline CDR1 reads SGHTA; CDR2 reads FQGTGA. The CDR3 spans 17 residues. V lost 5 bases to trimming and J lost 0 bases, with 17 bases between them. CDR3 DNA sequence: TGTGCCAGCAGCCCCCGCGGGGCAGCCTATAGCAATCAGCCCCAGCATTTT. It is translated as CASSPRGAAYSNQPQHF.

V and J are TRBV5-1 and TRBJ2-1, with TRBD2 identical over 14 bases. Germline V CDR1 and CDR2: SGHRS, YFSETQ. The CDR3 has 20 amino acids. V lost 0 bases to trimming and J lost 8 bases; unmatched junction nucleotides: 16. CDR3 protein: CASSLAVGMRLAGGLDEQFF. In DNA, the CDR3 is TGCGCCAGCAGCTTGGCCGTAGGGATGAGACTAGCGGGGGGGCTCGATGAGCAGTTCTTC.

This chain links TRBV6-5 with TRBJ1-2, with D possibly TRBD1 on 5 matching bases. The CDR3 is made up of 14 amino acids. CDR1 MNHEY and CDR2 SVGAGI come from the germline V gene. V lost 8 bases, J lost 0 bases, and 13 bases lay in between. Written as DNA, the CDR3 is TGTGCCAGCGGGGGGATGTTCTCTAACTATGGCTACACCTTC. Its protein product is CASGGMFSNYGYTF.

The chain recombines TRBV6-1 with TRBJ2-3; possibly TRBD2 for D (7 bases). The CDR3 has 16 residues. Trimming took off 2 bases at V and 2 bases at J, with 14 bases between the two ends. Germline V gene data show CDR1 as MNHNS and CDR2 as SASEGT. The CDR3 is CASSELEGGPTDTQYF. CDR3 nucleotides: TGTGCCAGCAGTGAACTTGAGGGGGGGCCCACAGATACGCAGTATTTT.

The chain recombines TRBV7-8 with TRBJ2-3; a possible D gene is TRBD2 (6 bases). The CDR3 totals 16 residues. The V end lost 5 bases, the J end lost 7 bases, and 22 bases lay between the germline ends. CDR1 SGHVS and CDR2 FQNEAQ come from the germline V gene. The CDR3 loop reads CASSSARVAGGNTQYF. The CDR3 region has the DNA TGTGCCAGCAGCAGCGCGCGGGTTGCGGGCGGGAATACGCAGTATTTT.

This clone was detected only once. The V call is TRBV19, the J call TRBJ2-1; D uncertain. This CDR3 is 14 amino acids long. Per germline, CDR1 LNHDA and CDR2 SQIVND (reference sequence). V dropped 8 bases and J dropped 0 bases, with 11 bases sitting between them. CDR3 loop: CASGVGSSYNEQFF. The CDR3 DNA follows: TGTGCCAGTGGAGTCGGAAGCTCCTACAATGAGCAGTTCTTC. Drawing the rest from reference TRBV19 and TRBJ2-1, the complete variable domain is DGGITQSPKYLFRKEGQNVTLSCEQNLNHDAMYWYRQDPGQGLRLIYYSQIVNDFQKGDIAEGYSVSREKKESFPLTVTSAQKNPTAFYLCASGVGSSYNEQFFGPGTRLTVL.

This chain links TRBV19 with TRBJ2-6; maybe TRBD2 (5 bases). Trimming took 1 base from V and 2 from J, leaving 9 bases between them. Germline CDR1 and CDR2: LNHDA and SQIVND (reference sequence). The CDR3 is 16 residues long. The CDR3 bases are TGTGCCAGTAGTATAGGGCTGGGAGCTGGGGCCAACGTCCTGACTTTC. This sequence encodes CASSIGLGAGANVLTF.

The chain is built from TRBV6-5 and TRBJ1-2, with a possible D match to TRBD1 (5 bases). The V and J ends lost 6 bases and 7 bases respectively, with 18 bases between them. Germline V gene data show CDR1 as MNHEY and CDR2 as SVGAGI. This CDR3 spans 14 amino acids. DNA for the CDR3: TGTGCCAGCAGCCTCCCTGGGGGGGTGGGTGGCTACACCTTC. Protein: CASSLPGGVGGYTF.

V usage is TRBV27 and J usage is TRBJ1-5, with D maybe TRBD1 (5 bases). Germline-derived CDR1 and CDR2 are MNHEY and SMNVEV (reference sequence). Trimming pared 3 bases from V and 5 bases from J, leaving 11 bases between. The CDR3 spans 14 residues. CDR3 loop: CASSFREGDQPQHF. CDR3 coding DNA: TGTGCCAGCAGTTTTCGGGAAGGGGATCAGCCCCAGCATTTT.

The CDR3 DNA is TGTGCCAGTACCCCTGACCCAAGCTCCTACGAGCAGTACTTC. Its protein is CASTPDPSSYEQYF. V and J are TRBV19 and TRBJ2-7; D ambiguous. The CDR3 has 14 amino acids. Looked up from germline, CDR1 is LNHDA and CDR2 is SQIVND (reference sequence). The V and J ends lost 7 bases and 0 bases respectively, with 13 bases between them. Full variable domain (rest looked up from reference TRBV19 and TRBJ2-7): DGGITQSPKYLFRKEGQNVTLSCEQNLNHDAMYWYRQDPGQGLRLIYYSQIVNDFQKGDIAEGYSVSREKKESFPLTVTSAQKNPTAFYLCASTPDPSSYEQYFGPGTRLTVT.

The V gene is TRBV2, the J gene TRBJ1-2; 7 bases are a match to TRBD1. Trimming removed 11 bases from V and 4 bases from J; junction bases left unmatched: 13. The CDR3 totals 14 residues. Germline CDR1 reads SNHLY; CDR2 reads FYNNEI. The CDR3 region has the DNA TGTGCCTGCGCGGGCCTGACAGGGCCCTATGGCTACACCTTC. It translates to CACAGLTGPYGYTF.

The V gene is TRBV9, the J gene TRBJ1-4, with D unclear. Trimming left V 3 bases short and J 0 bases short, with 12 bases between. CDR3 length: 16 residues. Looked up from germline, CDR1 is SGDLS and CDR2 is YYNGEE. CDR3 loop: CASSARPVATNEKLFF. The DNA for the CDR3 is TGTGCCAGCAGCGCTCGACCCGTTGCAACTAATGAAAAACTGTTTTTT.

The rearrangement joins TRBV6-1 to TRBJ1-6, with D unclear. Germline assignment: CDR1 MNHNS and CDR2 SASEGT. This CDR3 is 16 amino acids long. V was pared by 1 base and J by 14 bases, with 21 bases between. CDR3: CASSEVAVSTLGSLHF. In DNA, the CDR3 is TGTGCCAGCAGTGAAGTAGCGGTGTCCACCCTAGGTTCCCTCCACTTT.

V gene TRBV19 combines with J gene TRBJ1-2; 9 nucleotides match TRBD1. The CDR3 covers 15 residues. Trimming removed 5 bases from V and 4 bases from J; junction bases left unmatched: 8. Germline V gives CDR1 LNHDA, CDR2 SQIVND (reference sequence). This CDR3 is CASSPGTGSSYGYTF. The DNA of the CDR3 is TGTGCCAGTAGTCCGGGGACAGGGAGTTCCTATGGCTACACCTTC.

The chain combines TRBV10-3 with TRBJ2-7; 8 bases are a match to TRBD2. Trimming took 4 bases from V and 4 from J; bases not matched to a gene: 6. The CDR3 is 14 amino acids. Germline V gene lookup returns CDR1 ENHRY and CDR2 SYGVKD. The CDR3 spells CAISVSGRAYEQYF. CDR3 in DNA: TGTGCCATCAGTGTAAGCGGGAGAGCTTACGAGCAGTACTTC.

The chain has TRBV27 and TRBJ1-4; D gene uncertain. The ends were cut back, 0 bases at V and 7 bases at J, with 12 bases in the middle. The CDR3 consists of 15 residues. CDR1 MNHEY and CDR2 SMNVEV come from the germline V gene (reference sequence). Written as DNA, the CDR3 is TGTGCCAGCAGTTTATCCGGCACCGCACCTGAAAAACTGTTTTTT. Amino acids: CASSLSGTAPEKLFF. The variable domain in full, with the rest retrieved from reference TRBV27 and TRBJ1-4, is EAQVTQNPRYLITVTGKKLTVTCSQNMNHEYMSWYRQDPGLGLRQIYYSMNVEVTDKGDVPEGYKVSRKEKRNFPLILESPSPNQTSLYFCASSLSGTAPEKLFFGSGTQLSVL.

The chain joins TRBV19 to TRBJ1-2, with D possibly matching TRBD1 (6 bases). CDR1 LNHDA and CDR2 SQIVND come from the germline V gene (reference sequence). The length of the CDR3 is 14 residues. V was clipped by 5 bases and J by 3 bases, with 13 bases between them. The CDR3 DNA reads as TGTGCCAGTAGTGCCCCGGGACACCACTATGGCTACACCTTC. Protein: CASSAPGHHYGYTF.